This passage covers 22 T cell receptor beta chains from one sample sequenced in a study of cytomegalovirus exposure and HLA in healthy donors. The PCR ran on 60 Vbeta and 13 Jbeta primers. Clones were read by immunoSEQ multiplex PCR, and TCRdb kept only the in-frame ones, dropping some. The sample consists of tens of thousands of clones, around 69% of them appearing once. Sequencing was done on a sample of PBMCs. The origin of the receptors is a woman aged 25 to 39 in good health and CMV-seropositive.

This CDR3 is CASSSGQGAEYEQYF. In DNA form, the CDR3 reads TGTGCCAGCAGTTCGGGACAGGGGGCGGAGTACGAGCAGTACTTC. The chain links TRBV27 to TRBJ2-7; TRBD1 matches 12 bases. The germline gives CDR1 MNHEY, CDR2 SMNVEV (reference sequence). CDR3 length equals 15 residues. Trimming at V came to 4 bases and at J to 4 bases, leaving 5 bases not matched to a gene.

The V call is TRBV29-1, the J call TRBJ2-7; a possible D gene is TRBD1 (6 bases). Germline V lookup: CDR1 SQVTM, CDR2 ANQGSEA. This CDR3 has 12 amino acids. V was trimmed by 6 bases and J by 3 bases, leaving 12 bases between them. For the CDR3, the DNA is TGCAGCGTGTCCGAACAGGGCTACGAGCAGTACTTC. This encodes CSVSEQGYEQYF.

This clone has only a few counts. The gene calls are TRBV30 and TRBJ2-2, with D hard to call. CDR3 length: 13 residues. CDR1 is GTSNPN, CDR2 SVGIG, per germline (reference sequence). V shed 4 bases and J shed 7 bases, with 13 bases lying between them. The CDR3 here is CAWIGFGGGELFF. The CDR3 DNA reads TGTGCCTGGATTGGCTTTGGTGGCGGGGAGCTGTTTTTT.

V is TRBV15 and J is TRBJ1-3; D is uncertain. The CDR3 spans 15 residues. CDR1 is LNHNV, CDR2 YYDKDF, per germline (reference sequence). The V and J ends lost 3 bases and 2 bases respectively, with 11 bases between them. The CDR3 region is CATSSLREPGNTIYF. The DNA for the CDR3 is TGTGCCACCAGCAGCCTGAGGGAACCTGGAAACACCATATATTTT.

The V and J genes are TRBV29-1 and TRBJ1-2; D call uncertain. V was cut by 3 bases and J by 7 bases, with 12 bases left in between. Germline CDR1 and CDR2: SQVTM and ANQGSEA. The CDR3 runs to 12 residues. In DNA, the CDR3 is TGCAGCGTTGACGGGGAGGGCCTTGGCTACACCTTC. Translation: CSVDGEGLGYTF.

The chain joins TRBV18 to TRBJ2-3; TRBD2 matches 13 bases. CDR3 length: 19 amino acids. The trim removed 0 bases at V and 4 bases at J, leaving 10 bases unmatched. The V gene's germline CDR1 is KGHSH and CDR2 LQKENI. The CDR3 region is CASSPPSRTSGSAADTQYF. CDR3 sequence (DNA): TGTGCCAGCTCACCACCATCGAGGACTAGCGGGAGCGCGGCAGATACGCAGTATTTT.

This clone was found once. The V call is TRBV7-3, the J call TRBJ1-1; 9 bases fit TRBD1. V shed 4 bases and J 3 bases; nucleotides not matched to a gene: 3. CDR1 is SGHTA and CDR2 is FQGTGA in the germline V gene. The CDR3 totals 14 residues. Here the CDR3 DNA reads TGTGCCAGCAGCTCGGGACAGGGTCACACTGAAGCTTTCTTT. This sequence encodes CASSSGQGHTEAFF.

This rearrangement joins TRBV18 to TRBJ2-1; 8 bases match TRBD1. The CDR3 is made up of 15 amino acids. V was clipped by 2 bases and J by 7 bases; unmatched bases: 7. In germline, CDR1 is KGHSH, CDR2 LQKENI. The CDR3 spells CASSPVETGENEQFF. The DNA for the CDR3 is TGTGCCAGCTCACCAGTAGAGACAGGGGAGAATGAGCAGTTCTTC. The entire variable domain, with the rest obtained from reference TRBV18 and TRBJ2-1, is as follows: NAGVMQNPRHLVRRRGQEARLRCSPMKGHSHVYWYRQLPEEGLKFMVYLQKENIIDESGMPKERFSAEFPKEGPSILRIQQVVRGDSAAYFCASSPVETGENEQFFGPGTRLTVL.

The J gene is TRBJ1-4, the V gene TRBV2, with 10 bases matching TRBD1. Germline V lookup: CDR1 SNHLY, CDR2 FYNNEI. The CDR3 spans 13 residues. V gave up 8 bases and J gave up 3 bases; unmatched junction bases: 0. CDR3 bases: TGTGCCAGCGGGACAGGGGCTAATGAAAAACTGTTTTTT. Translation gives CASGTGANEKLFF.

The rearrangement joins TRBV18 to TRBJ2-1; tentatively, D is TRBD1 (5 bases). CDR3 length: 17 residues. Trimming removed 3 bases from V and 4 bases from J, with 19 bases in between. The V gene's germline CDR1 is KGHSH and CDR2 LQKENI. CDR3 sequence reads: CASSPQLPGSNYNEQFF. The CDR3 coding sequence is TGTGCCAGCTCACCGCAACTGCCAGGGTCCAATTACAATGAGCAGTTCTTC. Variable domain in full (rest from reference TRBV18 and TRBJ2-1): NAGVMQNPRHLVRRRGQEARLRCSPMKGHSHVYWYRQLPEEGLKFMVYLQKENIIDESGMPKERFSAEFPKEGPSILRIQQVVRGDSAAYFCASSPQLPGSNYNEQFFGPGTRLTVL.

The chain links TRBV7-8 to TRBJ2-7; D might be TRBD2 (6 bases). The CDR3 spans 15 residues. V lost 5 bases and J lost 2, with 16 bases in between. Looked up from germline, CDR1 is SGHVS and CDR2 is FQNEAQ. CDR3 in amino acids: CASSLRGVTAYEQYF. The CDR3, as DNA: TGTGCCAGCAGCCTCCGCGGGGTGACGGCCTACGAGCAGTACTTC.

In DNA, the CDR3 is TGTGCCAGCAGATCGGGGCGGGAGGGTTGGGATGAGCAGTTCTTC. It codes for CASRSGREGWDEQFF. The chain carries TRBV6-5 and TRBJ2-1, with 9 bases lining up with TRBD2. The germline CDR1 and CDR2 sequences are MNHEY and SVGAGI. The CDR3 has 15 residues. The V segment lost 6 bases and the J segment 8 bases; nucleotides outside the gene matches: 11.

The V call is TRBV5-1, the J call TRBJ2-7; 10 bases align to TRBD2. The CDR3 totals 17 residues. The junction had 8 bases not matched to a gene; V was cut back by 0 bases and J by 2 bases. CDR1 is SGHRS and CDR2 is YFSETQ in the germline V gene. In DNA, the CDR3 is TGCGCCAGCAGCTTGGAGGCCGGGACTAGCGTACCCTACGAGCAGTACTTC. Its protein product is CASSLEAGTSVPYEQYF.

The chain combines TRBV7-3 with TRBJ2-1, with 9 bases aligning to TRBD2. Germline lookup yields CDR1 SGHTA and CDR2 FQGTGA. CDR3 length: 18 residues. V shed 2 bases and J 4 bases; nucleotides not matched to a gene: 12. The CDR3 nucleotides are TGTGCCAGCAGCTTACGAGGCGGGAGGGCCTCTGTATACAATGAGCAGTTCTTC. It codes for CASSLRGGRASVYNEQFF.

V is TRBV27 and J is TRBJ1-5; D gene ambiguous. The V and J ends lost 2 bases and 6 bases respectively, with 8 bases between them. There are 13 residues in the CDR3. Germline-derived CDR1 and CDR2 are MNHEY and SMNVEV (reference sequence). The CDR3 region is CASSLESGQPQHF. The CDR3 nucleotides read TGTGCCAGCAGTTTAGAGTCGGGTCAGCCCCAGCATTTT.

This chain joins TRBV30 and TRBJ2-3, with 8 positions matching TRBD2. With 3 bases clipped from V and 3 bases from J, the junction kept 14 bases outside the gene matches. The CDR3 loop spans 17 amino acids. Germline CDR1 reads GTSNPN; CDR2 reads SVGIG (reference sequence). DNA for the CDR3: TGTGCCTGGAGCAGGGCCGGGGGGGCGTGGGAGACAGATACGCAGTATTTT. Translated, it gives CAWSRAGGAWETDTQYF.

The CDR3 region has the DNA TGTGCCAGCAGTTTAGCGGGACTAGCGGGAGCAAGCGAGCAGTACTTC. Protein product: CASSLAGLAGASEQYF. The chain joins TRBV28 to TRBJ2-7; 14 bases agree with TRBD2. CDR1 is MDHEN, CDR2 SYDVKM, per germline. The CDR3 is made up of 16 amino acids. The junction had 6 bases not matched to a gene; V was cut back by 2 bases and J by 6 bases.

The chain combines TRBV10-3 with TRBJ1-5; no reliable D call. The length of the CDR3 is 12 residues. Deletions cut 3 bases from V and 3 bases from J, with 3 bases between. Germline loops: CDR1 ENHRY, CDR2 SYGVKD. This CDR3 reads CAISDNNQPQHF. CDR3 bases: TGTGCCATCAGTGACAACAATCAGCCCCAGCATTTT.

This clone showed up just a few times. This sequence joins TRBV5-8 and TRBJ1-5, with a weak D call TRBD1 (6 bases). The germline V gene encodes CDR1 SGHTS and CDR2 YDEGEE. V was cut by 0 bases and J by 6 bases, with 10 bases left in between. The CDR3 is 14 residues long. The DNA of the CDR3 is TGTGCCAGCAGCTTGGCAGGACAGCCTCAGCCCCAGCATTTT. As protein: CASSLAGQPQPQHF.

This rearrangement joins TRBV11-2 to TRBJ1-3; D is unclear. Germline CDR1 SGHAT, CDR2 FQNNGV. The ends were cut back, 1 base at V and 0 bases at J, with 13 bases in the middle. There are 17 residues in the CDR3. The CDR3: CASSLGPTGGSGNTIYF. CDR3 nucleotide sequence: TGTGCCAGCAGCTTAGGGCCCACGGGTGGCTCTGGAAACACCATATATTTT. Full variable domain (outside the CDR3, taken from reference TRBV11-2 and TRBJ1-3): EAGVAQSPRYKIIEKRQSVAFWCNPISGHATLYWYQQILGQGPKLLIQFQNNGVVDDSQLPKDRFSAERLKGVDSTLKIQPAKLEDSAVYLCASSLGPTGGSGNTIYFGEGSWLTVV.

The chain links TRBV7-2 to TRBJ2-5; 8 nucleotides match TRBD2. Germline V gene sequence: CDR1 SGHTA, CDR2 FQGNSA. V lost 3 bases, J lost 2 bases, and 2 bases stayed unmatched. The CDR3 is made up of 14 amino acids. For the CDR3, the DNA is TGTGCCAGCAGCTTCCAGCGGGGGCAAGAGACCCAGTACTTC. This sequence encodes CASSFQRGQETQYF. The full variable domain, its missing parts supplied by reference TRBV7-2 and TRBJ2-5, is GAGVSQSPSNKVTEKGKDVELRCDPISGHTALYWYRQSLGQGLEFLIYFQGNSAPDKSGLPSDRFSAERTGGSVSTLTIQRTQQEDSAVYLCASSFQRGQETQYFGPGTRLLVL.

Of note for this clone: The junction differs from germline at one of its ends, possibly a read error. The chain carries TRBV12-5 and TRBJ2-7, with D possibly TRBD2 on 6 matching bases. The length of the CDR3 is 16 residues. The germline V gene encodes CDR1 LGHNT and CDR2 FRNRAP. CDR3 in amino acids: CACGLAAGPGTYEQYF. CDR3 nucleotides: TGTGCTTGTGGTTTGGCCGCGGGGCCGGGAACCTACGAGCAGTACTTC.